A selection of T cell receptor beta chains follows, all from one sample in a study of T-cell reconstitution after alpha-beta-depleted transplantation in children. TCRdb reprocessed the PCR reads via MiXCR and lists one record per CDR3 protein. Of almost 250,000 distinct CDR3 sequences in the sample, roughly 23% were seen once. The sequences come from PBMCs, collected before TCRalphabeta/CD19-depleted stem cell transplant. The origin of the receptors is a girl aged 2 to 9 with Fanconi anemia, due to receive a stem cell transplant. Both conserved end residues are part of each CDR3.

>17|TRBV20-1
CSAREFIGWVTDNEQFF
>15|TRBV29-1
CSVKDRDLVYNEQFF
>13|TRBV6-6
CASREGVEETQYF
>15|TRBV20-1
CSARGAGEVSLGYTF
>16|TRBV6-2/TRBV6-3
CASSYSWAGGIHEQYF
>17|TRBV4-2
CASSQDLGGSSYNEQFF
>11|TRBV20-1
CSARVRDTQYF
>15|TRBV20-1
CSGDGLRGTYNEQFF
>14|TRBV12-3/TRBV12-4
CASSLNGGGVEQYF
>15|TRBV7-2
CASSQGLAGGPGQYF
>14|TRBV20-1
CSARLGGPMNTQYF
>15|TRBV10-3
CAISAKGQVNTEAFF
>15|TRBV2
CASSLNTGRYNEQFF
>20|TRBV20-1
CSARDPGGLAGGPVTGELFF
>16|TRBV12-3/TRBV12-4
CASSFMGTGNLEKLFF
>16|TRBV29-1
CSVVHLAGGPTDTQYF
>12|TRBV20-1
CSARQVTDTQYF
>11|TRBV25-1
CASTALNEQFF
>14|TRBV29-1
CSVPGQGIFETQYF
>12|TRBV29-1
CSAGRTNEKLFF
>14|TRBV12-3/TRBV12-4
CASAETGHTGELFF
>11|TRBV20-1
CSASPRETQYF
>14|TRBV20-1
CSARDPYAYNEQFF
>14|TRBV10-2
CASLQGAIAGELFF
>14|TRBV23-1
CASSRDTKAGSCFF
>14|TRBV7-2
CASSLAQGPGELFF